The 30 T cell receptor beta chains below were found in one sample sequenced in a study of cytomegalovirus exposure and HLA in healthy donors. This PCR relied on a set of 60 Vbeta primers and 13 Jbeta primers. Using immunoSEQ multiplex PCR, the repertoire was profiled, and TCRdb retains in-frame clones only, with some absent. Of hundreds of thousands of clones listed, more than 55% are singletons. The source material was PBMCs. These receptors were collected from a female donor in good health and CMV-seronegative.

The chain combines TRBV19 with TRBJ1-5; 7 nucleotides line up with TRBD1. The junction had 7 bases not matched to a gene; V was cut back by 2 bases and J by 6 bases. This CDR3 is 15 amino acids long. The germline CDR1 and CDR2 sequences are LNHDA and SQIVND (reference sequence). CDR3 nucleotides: TGTGCCAGTAGTATAAACAGGGGAGGCGGTCAGCCCCAGCATTTT. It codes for CASSINRGGGQPQHF.

The CDR3 sequence: CASEIGTGLQETQYF. Here the CDR3 DNA reads TGTGCCAGCGAGATAGGCACAGGCCTCCAAGAGACCCAGTACTTC. The chain carries TRBV6-1 and TRBJ2-5; TRBD1 is a possible D gene (5 bases). The germline V and J ends were trimmed by 8 bases and 1 base, with 17 bases remaining between them. This CDR3 region has 15 residues. Germline CDR1 and CDR2: MNHNS and SASEGT.

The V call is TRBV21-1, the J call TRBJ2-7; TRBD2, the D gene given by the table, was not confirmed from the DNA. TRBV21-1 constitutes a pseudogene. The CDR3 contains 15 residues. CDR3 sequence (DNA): TGTGCCAGCAGCAAAGTGGCAGCGCGCCCATGCGAGCAGTACTTC. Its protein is CASSKVAARPCEQYF.

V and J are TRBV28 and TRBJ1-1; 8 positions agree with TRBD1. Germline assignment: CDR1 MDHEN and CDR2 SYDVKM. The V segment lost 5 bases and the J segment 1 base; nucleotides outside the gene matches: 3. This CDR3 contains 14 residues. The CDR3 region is CASSGQGGNTEAFF. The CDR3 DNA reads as TGTGCCAGCAGTGGACAGGGAGGGAACACTGAAGCTTTCTTT.

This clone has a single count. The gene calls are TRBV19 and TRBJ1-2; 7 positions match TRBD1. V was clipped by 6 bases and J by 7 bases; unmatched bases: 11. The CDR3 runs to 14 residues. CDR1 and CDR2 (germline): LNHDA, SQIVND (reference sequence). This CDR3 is CASSFVSGGRGYTF. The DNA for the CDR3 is TGTGCCAGTAGCTTCGTATCAGGGGGACGTGGCTACACCTTC.

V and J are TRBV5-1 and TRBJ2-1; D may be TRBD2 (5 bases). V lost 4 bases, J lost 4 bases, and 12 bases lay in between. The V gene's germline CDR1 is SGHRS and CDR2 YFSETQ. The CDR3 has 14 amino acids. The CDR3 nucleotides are TGCGCCAGCAGCCCCCTCGGAGGATACAATGAGCAGTTCTTC. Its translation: CASSPLGGYNEQFF. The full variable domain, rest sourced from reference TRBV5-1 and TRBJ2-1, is KAGVTQTPRYLIKTRGQQVTLSCSPISGHRSVSWYQQTPGQGLQFLFEYFSETQRNKGNFPGRFSGRQFSNSRSEMNVSTLELGDSALYLCASSPLGGYNEQFFGPGTRLTVL.

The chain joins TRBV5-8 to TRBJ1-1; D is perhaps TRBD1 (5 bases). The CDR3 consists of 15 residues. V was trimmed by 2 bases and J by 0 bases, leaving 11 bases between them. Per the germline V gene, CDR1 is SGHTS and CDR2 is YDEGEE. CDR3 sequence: CASSFRVTMNTEAFF. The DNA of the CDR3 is TGTGCCAGCAGCTTCAGGGTAACCATGAACACTGAAGCTTTCTTT.

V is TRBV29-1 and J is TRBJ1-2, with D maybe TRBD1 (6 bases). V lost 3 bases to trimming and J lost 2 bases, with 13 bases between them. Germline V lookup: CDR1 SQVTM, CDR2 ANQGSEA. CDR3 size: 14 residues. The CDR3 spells CSVDGDTGNYGYTF. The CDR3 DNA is TGCAGCGTTGATGGGGACACTGGAAACTATGGCTACACCTTC.

CDR3 protein: CASWGTGSGNQPQHF. The CDR3 DNA reads TGTGCCAGCTGGGGGACAGGGTCGGGCAATCAGCCCCAGCATTTT. The chain recombines TRBV6-1 with TRBJ1-5; 9 bases align to TRBD1. Germline V gene sequence: CDR1 MNHNS, CDR2 SASEGT. The CDR3 runs to 15 residues. The V and J ends lost 8 bases and 2 bases, in that order; junction bases with no gene match: 7.

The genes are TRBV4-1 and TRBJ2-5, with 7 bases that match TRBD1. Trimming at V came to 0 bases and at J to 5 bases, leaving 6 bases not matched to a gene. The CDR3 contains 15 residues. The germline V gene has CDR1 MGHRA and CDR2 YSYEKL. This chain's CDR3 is CASSQDGTDWETQYF. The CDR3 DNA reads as TGCGCCAGCAGCCAAGACGGGACAGATTGGGAGACCCAGTACTTC.

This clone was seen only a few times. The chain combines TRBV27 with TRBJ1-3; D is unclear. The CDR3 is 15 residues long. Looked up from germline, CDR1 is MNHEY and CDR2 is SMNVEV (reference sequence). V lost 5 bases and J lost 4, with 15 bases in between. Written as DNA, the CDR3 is TGTGCCAGCAGTCCCACCGGGTCTCCCGGAAACACCATATATTTT. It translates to CASSPTGSPGNTIYF.

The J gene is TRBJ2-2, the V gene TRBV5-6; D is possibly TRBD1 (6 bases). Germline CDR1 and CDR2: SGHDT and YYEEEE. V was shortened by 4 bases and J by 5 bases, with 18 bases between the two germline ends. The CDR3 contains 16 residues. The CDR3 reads CASSGLGRGGTGELFF. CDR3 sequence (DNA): TGTGCCAGCAGCGGGCTCGGCAGGGGTGGGACCGGGGAGCTGTTTTTT.

Written as DNA, the CDR3 is TGCGCCAGCAGTGGGGACAGTAATTATCGTGGCTACACCTTC. Protein: CASSGDSNYRGYTF. The chain carries TRBV10-1 and TRBJ1-2; 7 nucleotides agree with TRBD1. Germline V CDR1 and CDR2: WNHNN, SYGVQD (reference sequence). CDR3 length: 14 residues. Trimming at V came to 4 bases and at J to 7 bases, leaving 9 bases not matched to a gene.

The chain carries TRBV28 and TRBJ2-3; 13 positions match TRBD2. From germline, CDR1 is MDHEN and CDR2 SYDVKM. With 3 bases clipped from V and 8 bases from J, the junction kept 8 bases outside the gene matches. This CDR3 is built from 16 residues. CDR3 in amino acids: CASSFRTSGRVGTQYF. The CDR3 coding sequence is TGTGCCAGCAGTTTTAGGACTAGCGGGAGAGTTGGTACGCAGTATTTT.

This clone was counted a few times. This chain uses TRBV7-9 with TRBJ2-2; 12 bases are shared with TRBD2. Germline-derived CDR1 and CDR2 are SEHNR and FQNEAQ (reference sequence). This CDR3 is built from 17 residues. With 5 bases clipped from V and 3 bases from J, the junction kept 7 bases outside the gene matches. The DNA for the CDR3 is TGTGCCAGCAGCGCGGGACTAGCGGGCATCGACACCGGGGAGCTGTTTTTT. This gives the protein CASSAGLAGIDTGELFF.

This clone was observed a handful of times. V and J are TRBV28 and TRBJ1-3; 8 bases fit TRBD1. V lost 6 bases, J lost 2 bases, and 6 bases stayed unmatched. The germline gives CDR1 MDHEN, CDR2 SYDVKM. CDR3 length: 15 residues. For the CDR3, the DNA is TGTGCCAGCAGACAGGACAGGGACCCTGGAAACACCATATATTTT. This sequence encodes CASRQDRDPGNTIYF.

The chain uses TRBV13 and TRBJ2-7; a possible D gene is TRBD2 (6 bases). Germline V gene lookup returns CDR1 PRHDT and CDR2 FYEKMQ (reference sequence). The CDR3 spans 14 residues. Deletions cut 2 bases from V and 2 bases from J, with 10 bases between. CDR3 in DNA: TGTGCCAGCAGCTTAAGGGAGGCCCCCTACGAGCAGTACTTC. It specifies CASSLREAPYEQYF.

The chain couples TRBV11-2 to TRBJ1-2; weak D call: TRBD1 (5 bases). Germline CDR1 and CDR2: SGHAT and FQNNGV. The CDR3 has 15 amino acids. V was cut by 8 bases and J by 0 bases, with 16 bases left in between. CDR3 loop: CASAWGGQANYGYTF. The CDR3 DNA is TGTGCCAGCGCCTGGGGGGGTCAGGCTAACTATGGCTACACCTTC.

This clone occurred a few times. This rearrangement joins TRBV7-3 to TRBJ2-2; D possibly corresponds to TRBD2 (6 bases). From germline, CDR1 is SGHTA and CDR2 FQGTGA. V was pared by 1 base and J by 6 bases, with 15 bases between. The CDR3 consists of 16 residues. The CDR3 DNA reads TGTGCCAGCAGCTTAAGACCCGGGAGTGAGGCCGGGGAGCTGTTTTTT. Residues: CASSLRPGSEAGELFF.

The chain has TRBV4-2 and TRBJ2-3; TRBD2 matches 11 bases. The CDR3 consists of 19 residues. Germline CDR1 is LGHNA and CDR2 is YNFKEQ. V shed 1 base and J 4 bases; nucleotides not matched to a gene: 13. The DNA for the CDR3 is TGTGCCAGCAGCCAAGGGGCCGCGCTAGCGGGAGGAGCGGCAGATACGCAGTATTTT. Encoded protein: CASSQGAALAGGAADTQYF.

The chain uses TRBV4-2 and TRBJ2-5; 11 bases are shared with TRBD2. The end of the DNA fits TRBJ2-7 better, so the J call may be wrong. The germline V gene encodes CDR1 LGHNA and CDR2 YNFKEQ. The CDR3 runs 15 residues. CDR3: CASSQAGTSGYEQYF. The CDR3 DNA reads TGTGCCAGCAGCCAAGCTGGGACTAGCGGCTACGAGCAGTACTTC.

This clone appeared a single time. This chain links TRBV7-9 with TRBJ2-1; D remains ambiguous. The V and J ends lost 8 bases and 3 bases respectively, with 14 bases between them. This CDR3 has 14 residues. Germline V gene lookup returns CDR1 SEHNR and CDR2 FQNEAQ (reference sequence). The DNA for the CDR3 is TGTGCCAGCCAAGCCACGAATGGCTACAATGAGCAGTTCTTC. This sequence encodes CASQATNGYNEQFF.

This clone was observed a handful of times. CDR3 residues: CASSLYGRGVYGYTF. The CDR3 bases are TGTGCCAGCAGCTTATACGGTCGCGGAGTCTATGGCTACACCTTC. The chain carries TRBV7-2 and TRBJ1-2; the D is unclear. Trimming shortened V by 2 bases and J by 4 bases, and 14 bases separated the two germline ends. Germline V gene sequence: CDR1 SGHTA, CDR2 FQGNSA. This CDR3 spans 15 amino acids.

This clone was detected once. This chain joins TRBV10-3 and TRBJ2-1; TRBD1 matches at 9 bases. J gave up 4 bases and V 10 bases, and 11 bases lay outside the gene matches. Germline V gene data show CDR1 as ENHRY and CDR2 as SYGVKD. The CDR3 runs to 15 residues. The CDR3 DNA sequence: TGTGCCACATCTCCTTTGGGACAGGGATACAATGAGCAGTTCTTC. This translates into CATSPLGQGYNEQFF.

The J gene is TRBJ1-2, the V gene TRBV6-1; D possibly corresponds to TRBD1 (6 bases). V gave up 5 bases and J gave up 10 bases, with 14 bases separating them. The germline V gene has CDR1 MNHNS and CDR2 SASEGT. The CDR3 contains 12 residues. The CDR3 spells CASSSDRTTYTF. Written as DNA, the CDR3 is TGTGCCAGCAGTTCCGACAGGACCACCTACACCTTC.

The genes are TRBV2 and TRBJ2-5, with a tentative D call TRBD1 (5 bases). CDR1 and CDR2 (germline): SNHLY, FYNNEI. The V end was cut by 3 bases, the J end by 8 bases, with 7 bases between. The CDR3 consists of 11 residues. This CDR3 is CASSDRTTQYF. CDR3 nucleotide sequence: TGTGCCAGCAGTGACAGGACAACCCAGTACTTC.

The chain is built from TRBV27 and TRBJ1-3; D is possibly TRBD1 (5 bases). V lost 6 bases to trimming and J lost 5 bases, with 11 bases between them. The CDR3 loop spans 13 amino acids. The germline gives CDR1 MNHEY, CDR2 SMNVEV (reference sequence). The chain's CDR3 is CASRGTARNTIYF. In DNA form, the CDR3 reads TGTGCCAGCAGAGGGACTGCACGAAACACCATATATTTT.

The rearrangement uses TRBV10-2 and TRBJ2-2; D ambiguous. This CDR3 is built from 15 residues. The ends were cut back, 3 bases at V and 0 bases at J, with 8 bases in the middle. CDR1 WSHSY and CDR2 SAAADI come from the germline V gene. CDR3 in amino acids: CASSDSGANTGELFF. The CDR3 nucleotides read TGCGCCAGCAGTGATAGTGGAGCGAACACCGGGGAGCTGTTTTTT.

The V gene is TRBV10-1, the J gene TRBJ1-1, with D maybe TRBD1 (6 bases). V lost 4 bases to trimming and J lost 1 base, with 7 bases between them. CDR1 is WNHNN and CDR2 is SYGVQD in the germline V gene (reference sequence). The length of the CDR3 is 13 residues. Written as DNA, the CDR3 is TGCGCCAGCAGTGGGGACAAGAACACTGAAGCTTTCTTT. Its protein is CASSGDKNTEAFF.

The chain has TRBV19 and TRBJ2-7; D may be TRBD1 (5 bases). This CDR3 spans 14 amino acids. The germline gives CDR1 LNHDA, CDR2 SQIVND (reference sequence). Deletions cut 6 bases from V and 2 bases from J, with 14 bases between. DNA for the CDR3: TGTGCCAGTAGAGAGGACAAATTCACCTACGAGCAGTACTTC. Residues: CASREDKFTYEQYF.